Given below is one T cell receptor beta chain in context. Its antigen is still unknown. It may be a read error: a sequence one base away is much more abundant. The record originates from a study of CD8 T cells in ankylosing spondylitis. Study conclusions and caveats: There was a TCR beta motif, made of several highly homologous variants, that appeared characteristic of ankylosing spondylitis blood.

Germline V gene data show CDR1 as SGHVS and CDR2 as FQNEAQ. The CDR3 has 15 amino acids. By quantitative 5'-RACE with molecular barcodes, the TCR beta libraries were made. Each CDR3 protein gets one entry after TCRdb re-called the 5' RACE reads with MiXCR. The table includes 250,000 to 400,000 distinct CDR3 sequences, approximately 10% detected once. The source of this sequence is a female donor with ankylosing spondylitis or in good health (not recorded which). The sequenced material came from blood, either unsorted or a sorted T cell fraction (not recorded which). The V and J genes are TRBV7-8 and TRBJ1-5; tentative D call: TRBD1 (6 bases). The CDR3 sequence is CASILRSRGNQPQHF. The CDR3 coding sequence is TGTGCCAGCATCTTAAGGAGCAGGGGAAATCAGCCCCAGCATTTT.